What follows are 15 T cell receptor beta chains derived from one specimen sequenced in a study of human CD8 memory T cell subsets. Preparation of the TCR beta libraries relied on UMI-labeled 5' RACE. For each CDR3 protein, TCRdb gives one entry from its re-call of the 5' RACE reads, without DNA. This table holds more than 9,000 distinct CDR3 sequences. The sample was CD8+ stem-like memory T cells (TSCM and TCM) sorted from PBMCs. Subset denoted: stem-like memory CD8 T cells (TSTEM), CCR7+ PD-1- TIGIT-. These receptors came from a human donor in good health.

Measured by frequency, this clonotype is medium-sized. This rearrangement joins TRBV2 to TRBJ1-2. This CDR3 has 14 residues. In germline, CDR1 is SNHLY, CDR2 FYNNEI. This CDR3 reads CASPDSPTSYGYTF. Complete variable domain (other parts from reference TRBV2 and TRBJ1-2): EPEVTQTPSHQVTQMGQEVILRCVPISNHLYFYWYRQILGQKVEFLVSFYNNEISEKSEIFDDQFSVERPDGSNFTLKIRSTKLEDSAMYFCASPDSPTSYGYTFGSGTRLTVV.

The chain recombines TRBV10-3 with TRBJ1-4; there is no DNA to check the TCRdb D call of TRBD1. The CDR3 contains 15 residues. The germline V gene has CDR1 ENHRY and CDR2 SYGVKD. This CDR3 is CAISTGETLNEKLFF.

The chain has TRBV10-3 and TRBJ2-3; there is no DNA to check the TCRdb D call of TRBD2. This CDR3 comprises 13 residues. In germline, CDR1 is ENHRY, CDR2 SYGVKD. CDR3 amino acids: CAISAEGLDTQYF.

Frequency places this clonotype as medium-sized. CDR3 loop: CASSSLAGVEQFF. This rearrangement joins TRBV7-9 to TRBJ2-1; TCRdb picks TRBD2, but there is no DNA to check that call. This CDR3 is built from 13 residues. Germline assignment: CDR1 SEHNR and CDR2 FQNEAQ (reference sequence).

This clonotype is identified as large (0.1 to 1%) from frequency. The gene calls are TRBV6-6 and TRBJ1-2; with no DNA, the TCRdb D assignment of TRBD1 cannot be verified. The CDR3 extends over 13 amino acids. Germline-derived CDR1 and CDR2 are MNHNY and SVGAGI (reference sequence). The chain's CDR3 is CASSNRGDDGYTF.

By frequency, this clonotype registers medium-sized. The chain uses TRBV2 and TRBJ2-3; the D call of TRBD1 rests on TCRdb alone, since no DNA is present to check it. The CDR3 extends over 15 amino acids. Looked up from germline, CDR1 is SNHLY and CDR2 is FYNNEI. CDR3 sequence: CASRSAGGATDTQYF.

The chain links TRBV4-3 to TRBJ2-1; the TCRdb D gene call, TRBD2, has no DNA to confirm it. In germline, CDR1 is LGHNA, CDR2 YSLEER. This CDR3 comprises 16 residues. CDR3 residues: CASSQDLADHYNEQFF.

The chain recombines TRBV20-1 with TRBJ2-5; TCRdb indicates TRBD2, and absent DNA this call remains unverified. The CDR3 contains 17 residues. Germline CDR1 and CDR2: DFQATT and SNEGSKA (reference sequence). CDR3 amino acids: CSARRTSGRSYQETQYF.

In terms of frequency, this clonotype is medium-sized (0.01 to 0.1%). The rearrangement links TRBV6-2 or TRBV6-3 to TRBJ2-1. Germline V gene lookup returns CDR1 MNHEY and CDR2 SVGEGT. This CDR3 comprises 15 residues. CDR3 sequence: CASSYGEWGDNEQFF.

V and J are TRBV4-2 and TRBJ2-7; the D call from TCRdb, TRBD1, cannot be confirmed without DNA. There are 15 residues in the CDR3. Per the germline V gene, CDR1 is LGHNA and CDR2 is YNFKEQ. CDR3 sequence: CASSGLQGMGYEQYF.

The chain joins TRBV12-3 or TRBV12-4 to TRBJ1-2. The CDR3 is 12 amino acids. CDR3 region: CASSLEDPGYTF.

The chain joins TRBV12-3 or TRBV12-4 to TRBJ2-5; TCRdb lists TRBD2, though no DNA is available to test this call. The CDR3 length is 15 residues. CDR3 sequence reads: CASSFASGGQETQYF.

The V gene is TRBV2, the J gene TRBJ2-7. Germline V CDR1 and CDR2: SNHLY, FYNNEI. The CDR3 sequence is 14 residues long. The CDR3 sequence: CASSGWEASYEQYF.

The chain uses TRBV29-1 and TRBJ2-5. The CDR3 length is 13 residues. The V gene's germline CDR1 is SQVTM and CDR2 ANQGSEA. CDR3 loop: CSVDRGSTETQYF.

This chain joins TRBV7-3 and TRBJ2-7; TCRdb returns TRBD2, unconfirmable since there is no DNA. Germline V gene lookup returns CDR1 SGHTA and CDR2 FQGTGA. The CDR3 is made up of 14 amino acids. CDR3 sequence: CASSFGLEGDEQYF.